A selection of T cell receptor beta chains follows, all from one sample in a study of shared clonotypes between healthy human individuals. Using immunoSEQ multiplex PCR, the repertoire was profiled, and TCRdb retains in-frame clones only, with some absent. This table holds approximately 980,000 clones, approximately 76% found once. The specimen was memory CD4+ T cells sorted from blood. These receptors all stem from a man between 18 and 29 years old in good health. CDR3s include the opening cysteine and the closing phenylalanine or tryptophan. D genes are given only for firm matches. Clone size appears in some rows only: once, few, many, or a class for an expanded clone.

CDR3nt: TGCGCCAGCAGCTTGGCCGATAGTGGGTCACCCCTCCACTTT
CDR3aa: CASSLADSGSPLHF
d_gene: NA
abundance: NA
v_gene: TRBV5-1
j_gene: TRBJ1-6

CDR3nt: TGTGCCAGCAGCTTAACCGGACCCCCTGAGACTGAAGCTTTCTTT
CDR3aa: CASSLTGPPETEAFF
d_gene: NA
abundance: NA
v_gene: TRBV5-6
j_gene: TRBJ1-1

CDR3nt: TGTGCCAGCAGCGCCAACAGGGTTCAAACCGGGGAGCTGTTTTTT
CDR3aa: CASSANRVQTGELFF
d_gene: NA
abundance: NA
v_gene: TRBV9
j_gene: TRBJ2-2

CDR3nt: TGTGCCAGCAATAAGGGGGCCGTCAAAAACATTCAGTACTTC
CDR3aa: CASNKGAVKNIQYF
d_gene: TRBD1
abundance: few
v_gene: TRBV7-2
j_gene: TRBJ2-4

CDR3nt: TGTGCCAGAAGCGGGACAGGGGAGTCGGGGTTGGACTTC
CDR3aa: CARSGTGESGLDF
d_gene: TRBD1
abundance: few
v_gene: TRBV2
j_gene: TRBJ2-5

CDR3nt: TGTGCCAGCAGTGAAAAGGGGGCGAACGGCTACACCTTC
CDR3aa: CASSEKGANGYTF
d_gene: TRBD1
abundance: NA
v_gene: TRBV6-1
j_gene: TRBJ1-2

CDR3nt: TGTGCCAGCAGTACTCAGGCGATCGGCGAGCAGTACTTC
CDR3aa: CASSTQAIGEQYF
d_gene: NA
abundance: NA
v_gene: TRBV6-1
j_gene: TRBJ2-7

CDR3nt: TGCGCCAGCAGTGAGGCCACAGCGGGAGGAAATGAGCAGTTCTTC
CDR3aa: CASSEATAGGNEQFF
d_gene: TRBD2
abundance: once
v_gene: TRBV10-1
j_gene: TRBJ2-1

CDR3nt: TGTGCCAGCTCACCATCGTTTCAGAAAGAGACCCAGTACTTC
CDR3aa: CASSPSFQKETQYF
d_gene: NA
abundance: NA
v_gene: TRBV18
j_gene: TRBJ2-5

CDR3nt: TGTGCCAGCTCACTCGGGGCCCAGAGAGAGACCCAGTACTTC
CDR3aa: CASSLGAQRETQYF
d_gene: NA
abundance: NA
v_gene: TRBV18
j_gene: TRBJ2-5

CDR3nt: TGTGCCTCATCAGCTTGGGTCCGGAAATCTACGAACACTGAAGCTTTCTTT
CDR3aa: CASSAWVRKSTNTEAFF
d_gene: NA
abundance: NA
v_gene: TRBV5-4
j_gene: TRBJ1-1

CDR3nt: TGTGCCAGCAGTGAAGAGAGCTCCTACGAGCAGTACTTC
CDR3aa: CASSEESSYEQYF
d_gene: NA
abundance: NA
v_gene: TRBV6-1
j_gene: TRBJ2-7

CDR3nt: TGCGCCAGCAGTGAGAAGGTACTCGGACCCTACGAGCAGTACTTC
CDR3aa: CASSEKVLGPYEQYF
d_gene: NA
abundance: NA
v_gene: TRBV10-1
j_gene: TRBJ2-7

CDR3nt: TGTGCCAGCAGTGAACAGGGACCCTACGAGCAGTACTTC
CDR3aa: CASSEQGPYEQYF
d_gene: NA
abundance: NA
v_gene: TRBV6-1
j_gene: TRBJ2-7

CDR3nt: TGTGCCAGCAGCTTGGGGAAACGTGGGGCCAACGTCCTGACTTTC
CDR3aa: CASSLGKRGANVLTF
d_gene: NA
abundance: many
v_gene: TRBV7-2
j_gene: TRBJ2-6

CDR3nt: TGTGCCAGCAGCTTGGATAGAGGCAGCTACACCGGGGAGCTGTTTTTT
CDR3aa: CASSLDRGSYTGELFF
d_gene: NA
abundance: NA
v_gene: TRBV5-6
j_gene: TRBJ2-2

CDR3nt: TGTGCCTGGGTTCCGGGACTAGGCACAGATACGCAGTATTTT
CDR3aa: CAWVPGLGTDTQYF
d_gene: TRBD2
abundance: NA
v_gene: TRBV30
j_gene: TRBJ2-3

CDR3nt: TGCGCCAGCAGTCCGGGACAGGGGATGTACGAGCAGTACTTC
CDR3aa: CASSPGQGMYEQYF
d_gene: TRBD1
abundance: NA
v_gene: TRBV5-1
j_gene: TRBJ2-7

CDR3nt: TGTGCCAGCAGGGCAGGACAGGCTGAAGCTTTCTTT
CDR3aa: CASRAGQAEAFF
d_gene: TRBD1
abundance: few
v_gene: TRBV2
j_gene: TRBJ1-1